This T cell receptor beta chain derives from a study of vaccination effects on CD4 cells after COVID-19. Overall study: A couple of convalescent donors provided samples 16 days and one week before vaccination.

Sequencing used immunoSEQ multiplex PCR; TCRdb keeps in-frame clones, though not all of them. Here the sample spans 42,000 or so clones, more than 60% being singletons. About this clone itself: Its cognate antigen is unknown.

Before sequencing took place, the ViraFEST assay used viral peptide pools to expand antigen-specific CD4+ T cells. The authors isolated CD4+ T cells after nine to eleven days of culture. Infection with SARS-CoV-2 occurred in the person between March and December 2020, and PCR confirmed it. This TCR was sampled from a human donor who had a prior SARS-CoV-2 infection. The input for sequencing was CD4+ T cells from PBMCs cultured with a peptide pool, taken before COVID-19 vaccination.

Here the CDR3 reads CAIGPGRTYEQYF. The CDR3 region has the DNA TGTGCCATCGGGCCCGGGAGGACCTACGAGCAGTACTTC. This chain joins TRBV10-3 and TRBJ2-7; 7 positions match TRBD2. The CDR3 has 13 amino acids. With 8 bases clipped from V and 2 bases from J, the junction kept 6 bases outside the gene matches. CDR1 ENHRY and CDR2 SYGVKD come from the germline V gene.